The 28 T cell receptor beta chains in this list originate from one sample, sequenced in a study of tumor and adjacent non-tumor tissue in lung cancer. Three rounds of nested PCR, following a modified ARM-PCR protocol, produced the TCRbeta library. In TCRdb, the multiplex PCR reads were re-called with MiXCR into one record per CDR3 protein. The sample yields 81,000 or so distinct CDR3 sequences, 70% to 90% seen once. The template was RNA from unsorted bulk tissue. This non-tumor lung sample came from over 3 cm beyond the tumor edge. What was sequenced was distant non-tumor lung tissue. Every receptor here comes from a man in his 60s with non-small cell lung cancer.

The CDR3 DNA sequence: TGCAGTGCTAGAGTGAACACTAGAGCTTTCTTT. Translation gives CSARVNTRAFF. The J gene is TRBJ1-1, the V gene TRBV20-1; D not resolved. This CDR3 comprises 11 residues. Germline lookup yields CDR1 DFQATT and CDR2 SNEGSKA (reference sequence). The V end lost 1 base, the J end lost 10 bases, and 10 bases lay between the germline ends.

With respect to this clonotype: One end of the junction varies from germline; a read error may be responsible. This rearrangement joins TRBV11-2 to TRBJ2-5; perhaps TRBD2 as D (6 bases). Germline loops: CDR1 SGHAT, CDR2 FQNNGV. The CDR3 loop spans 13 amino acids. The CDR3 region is CACRSTGEKTQYF. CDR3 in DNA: TGTGCCTGCAGGTCTACGGGGGAAAAGACCCAGTACTTC.

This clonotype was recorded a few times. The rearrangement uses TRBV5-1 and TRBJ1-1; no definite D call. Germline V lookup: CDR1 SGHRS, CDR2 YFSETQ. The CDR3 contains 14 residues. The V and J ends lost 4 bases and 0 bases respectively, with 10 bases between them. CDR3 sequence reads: CASSPTGVNTEAFF. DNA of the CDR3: TGCGCCAGCAGCCCTACCGGGGTGAACACTGAAGCTTTCTTT.

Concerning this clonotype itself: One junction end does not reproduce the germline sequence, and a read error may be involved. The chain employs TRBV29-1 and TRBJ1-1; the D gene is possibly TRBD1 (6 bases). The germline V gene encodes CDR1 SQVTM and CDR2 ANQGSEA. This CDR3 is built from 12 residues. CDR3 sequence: CSAQEGETGALF. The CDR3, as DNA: TGCAGCGCCCAAGAGGGGGAAACTGGAGCTTTATTC.

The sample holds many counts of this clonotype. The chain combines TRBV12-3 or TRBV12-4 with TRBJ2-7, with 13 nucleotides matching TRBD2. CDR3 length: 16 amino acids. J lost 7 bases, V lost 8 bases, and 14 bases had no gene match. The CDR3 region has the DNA TGTGCCAGCTCAAACGCCCAACTAGCGGGAGGGCGAGAGCAGTACTTC. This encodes CASSNAQLAGGREQYF.

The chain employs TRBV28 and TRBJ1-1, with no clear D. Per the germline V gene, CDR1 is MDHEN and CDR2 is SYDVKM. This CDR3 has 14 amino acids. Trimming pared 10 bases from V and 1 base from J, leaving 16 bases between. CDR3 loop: CANSWRATNTEAFF. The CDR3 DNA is TGTGCCAACTCTTGGAGGGCCACGAACACTGAAGCTTTCTTT.

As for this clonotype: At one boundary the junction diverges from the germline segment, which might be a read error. CDR3: CASSLGSSGGSQETQCF. The CDR3 DNA follows: TGTGCCAGCAGTTTAGGGTCCAGCGGGGGGTCCCAAGAGACCCAGTGTTTC. The chain has TRBV11-3 and TRBJ2-5; 9 bases agree with TRBD2. Germline V gene sequence: CDR1 SGHNT, CDR2 YENEEA. The CDR3 length is 17 residues.

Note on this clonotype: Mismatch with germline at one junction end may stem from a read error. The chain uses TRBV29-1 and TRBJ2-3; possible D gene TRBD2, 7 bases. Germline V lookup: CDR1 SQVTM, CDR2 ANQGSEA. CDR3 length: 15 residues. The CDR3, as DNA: TGTAGCGTTGAAGACCGGGAACAGGGAGGGGATACGCAGTATTTT. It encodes CSVEDREQGGDTQYF.

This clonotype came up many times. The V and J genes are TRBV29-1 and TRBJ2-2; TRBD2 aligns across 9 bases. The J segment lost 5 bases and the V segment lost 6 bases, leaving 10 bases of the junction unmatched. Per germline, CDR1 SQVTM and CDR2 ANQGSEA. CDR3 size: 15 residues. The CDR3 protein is CSVASGVARTGELFF. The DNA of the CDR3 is TGCAGCGTCGCTAGCGGGGTGGCCCGGACCGGGGAGCTGTTTTTT.

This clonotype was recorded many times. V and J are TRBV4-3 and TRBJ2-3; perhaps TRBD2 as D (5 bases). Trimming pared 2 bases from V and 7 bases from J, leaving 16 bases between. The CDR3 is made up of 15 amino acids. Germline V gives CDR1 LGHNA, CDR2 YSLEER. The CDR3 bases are TGCGCCAGCAGCCAAACACCGGGATCTCGAAATACGCAGTATTTT. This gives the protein CASSQTPGSRNTQYF.

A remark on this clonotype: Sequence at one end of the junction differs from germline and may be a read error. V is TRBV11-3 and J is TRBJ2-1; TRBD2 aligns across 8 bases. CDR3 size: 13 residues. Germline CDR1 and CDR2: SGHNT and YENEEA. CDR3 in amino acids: CASNGTRNNEQFF. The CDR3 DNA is TGTGCTAGCAACGGGACTAGGAACAATGAGCAGTTCTTC.

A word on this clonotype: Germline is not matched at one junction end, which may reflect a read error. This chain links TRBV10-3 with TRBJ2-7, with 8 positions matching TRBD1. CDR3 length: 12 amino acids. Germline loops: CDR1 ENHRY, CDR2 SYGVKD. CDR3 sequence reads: CAIGESGQEQYF. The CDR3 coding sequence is TGTGCCATCGGTGAGTCGGGACAGGAGCAGTACTTT.

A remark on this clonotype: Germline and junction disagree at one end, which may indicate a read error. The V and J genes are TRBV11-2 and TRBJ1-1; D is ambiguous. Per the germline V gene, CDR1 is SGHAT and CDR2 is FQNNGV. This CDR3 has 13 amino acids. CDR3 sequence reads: CVSNLDLNTEAFF. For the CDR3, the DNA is TGTGTCAGCAACTTGGATCTGAACACTGAAGCTTTCTTT.

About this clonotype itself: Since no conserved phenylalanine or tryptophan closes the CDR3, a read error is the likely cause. This CDR3 is CASSPGQGVNNSPLHC. Written as DNA, the CDR3 is TGTGCCAGCAGCCCGGGACAGGGGGTGAATAATTCGCCCCTCCACTGT. This chain uses TRBV5-4 with TRBJ1-6; the match to TRBD1 covers 11 bases. This CDR3 is built from 16 residues. Germline CDR1 SGHNT, CDR2 YYREEE (reference sequence).

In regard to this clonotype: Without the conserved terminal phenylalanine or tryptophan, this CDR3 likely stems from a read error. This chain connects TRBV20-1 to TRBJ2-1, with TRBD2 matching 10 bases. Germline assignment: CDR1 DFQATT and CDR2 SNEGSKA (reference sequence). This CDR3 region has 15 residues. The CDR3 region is CSARRASGSLNEQFL. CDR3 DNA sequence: TGCAGCGCTAGGAGGGCTAGCGGGAGTCTAAATGAGCAGTTCTTA.

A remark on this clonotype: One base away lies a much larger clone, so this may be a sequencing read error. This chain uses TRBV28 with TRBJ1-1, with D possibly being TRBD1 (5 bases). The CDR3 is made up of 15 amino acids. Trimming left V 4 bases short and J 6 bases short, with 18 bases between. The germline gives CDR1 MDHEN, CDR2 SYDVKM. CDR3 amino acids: CASSSRDLPGAEAFF. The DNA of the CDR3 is TGTGCCAGCAGTTCCCGGGACCTCCCTGGCGCTGAAGCTTTCTTT.

In DNA, the CDR3 is TGTGCCAGCATCGGACTAGCGGGAGGGGCAGATACGCAGTATTTT. Translation gives CASIGLAGGADTQYF. The V call is TRBV6-4, the J call TRBJ2-3; TRBD2 matches 15 bases. Germline V gene lookup returns CDR1 MRHNA and CDR2 SNTAGT. The CDR3 has 15 amino acids. V shed 7 bases, J shed 4 bases, and the junction held 3 bases outside the gene matches.

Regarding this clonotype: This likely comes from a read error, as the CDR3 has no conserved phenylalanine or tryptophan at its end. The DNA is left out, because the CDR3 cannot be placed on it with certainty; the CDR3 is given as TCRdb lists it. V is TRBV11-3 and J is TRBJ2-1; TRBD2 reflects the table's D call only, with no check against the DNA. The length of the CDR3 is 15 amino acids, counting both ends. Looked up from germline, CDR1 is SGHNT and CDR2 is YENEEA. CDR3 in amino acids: CASSSLAGGYNEQFS.

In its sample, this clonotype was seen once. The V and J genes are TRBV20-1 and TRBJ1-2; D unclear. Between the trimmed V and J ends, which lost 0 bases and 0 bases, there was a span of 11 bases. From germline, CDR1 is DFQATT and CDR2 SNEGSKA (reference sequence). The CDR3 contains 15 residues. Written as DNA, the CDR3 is TGCAGTGCTAGAGATGCCTTCTTTTCTAACTATGGCTACACCTTC. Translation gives CSARDAFFSNYGYTF.

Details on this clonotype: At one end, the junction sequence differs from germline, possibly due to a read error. Here the CDR3 DNA reads TGTGCCAGCAGTTTCGGGTCAAACACTGAAGCTATCTTT. Encoded protein: CASSFGSNTEAIF. The chain joins TRBV12-3 or TRBV12-4 to TRBJ1-1; D gene unclear. CDR3 length: 13 residues.

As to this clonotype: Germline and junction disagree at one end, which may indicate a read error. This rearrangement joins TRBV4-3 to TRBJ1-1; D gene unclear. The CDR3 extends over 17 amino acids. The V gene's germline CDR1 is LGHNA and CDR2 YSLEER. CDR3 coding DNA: TGCGCTAGCAGCCAAGACGTTCCGGGCAGCTCGGGCACTGAAGCTTTATTT. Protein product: CASSQDVPGSSGTEALF.

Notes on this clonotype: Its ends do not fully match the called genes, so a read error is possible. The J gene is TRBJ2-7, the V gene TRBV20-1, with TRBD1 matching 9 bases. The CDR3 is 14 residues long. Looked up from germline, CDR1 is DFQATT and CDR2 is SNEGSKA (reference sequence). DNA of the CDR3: TGCTGTGCTAGACAGACAGGGGGAGCCTACGAGCAGTACTTT. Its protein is CCARQTGGAYEQYF.

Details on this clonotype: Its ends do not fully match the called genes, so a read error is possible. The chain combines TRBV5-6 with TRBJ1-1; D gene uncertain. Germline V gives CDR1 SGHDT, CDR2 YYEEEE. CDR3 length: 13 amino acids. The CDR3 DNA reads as TGTGCCAGTAGCTTGCTACGGGGTAGTGAAGCTTTCTTT. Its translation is CASSLLRGSEAFF.

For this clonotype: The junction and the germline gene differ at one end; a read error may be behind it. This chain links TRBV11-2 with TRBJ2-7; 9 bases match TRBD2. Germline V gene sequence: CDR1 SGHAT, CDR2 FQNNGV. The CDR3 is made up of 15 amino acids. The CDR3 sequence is CASSLTTSGSYEHFF. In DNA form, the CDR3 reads TGTGCCAGTAGCTTAACGACTAGCGGATCTTACGAGCACTTCTTC.

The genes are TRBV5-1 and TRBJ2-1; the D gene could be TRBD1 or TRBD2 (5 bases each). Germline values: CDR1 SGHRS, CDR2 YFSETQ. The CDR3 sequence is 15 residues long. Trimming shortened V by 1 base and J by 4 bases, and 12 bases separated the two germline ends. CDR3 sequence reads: CASSLREQGYNEQFF. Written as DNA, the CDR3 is TGCGCCAGCAGCTTGAGGGAGCAGGGATACAATGAGCAGTTCTTC.

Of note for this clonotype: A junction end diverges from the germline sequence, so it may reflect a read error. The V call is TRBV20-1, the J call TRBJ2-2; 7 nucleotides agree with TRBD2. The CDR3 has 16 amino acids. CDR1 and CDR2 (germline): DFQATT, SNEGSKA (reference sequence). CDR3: CSAIDSAGLPTGEQFF. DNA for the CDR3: TGCAGTGCTATAGATTCAGCGGGGTTACCAACCGGGGAGCAGTTTTTT.

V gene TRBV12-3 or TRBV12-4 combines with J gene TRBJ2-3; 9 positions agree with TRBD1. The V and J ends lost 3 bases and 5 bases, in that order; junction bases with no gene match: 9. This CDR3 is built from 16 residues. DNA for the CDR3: TGTGCCAGCAGTTTTGACAGGGGGATAATCAGAGATACGCAGTATTTT. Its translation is CASSFDRGIIRDTQYF.

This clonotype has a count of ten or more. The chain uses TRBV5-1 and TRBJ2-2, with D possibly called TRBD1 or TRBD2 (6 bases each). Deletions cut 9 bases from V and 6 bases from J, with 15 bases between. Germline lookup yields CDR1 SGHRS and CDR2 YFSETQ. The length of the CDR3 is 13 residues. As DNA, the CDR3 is TGCGCCACCTCCCGGGGGCTCGCCGGGGAGCTGTTTTTT. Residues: CATSRGLAGELFF.